A selection of T cell receptor beta chains follows, all from one sample in a study of cytotoxic CD8 clonotypes in ibrutinib-treated CLL. Assay: immunoSEQ multiplex PCR; the TCRdb copy retains only in-frame clones and omits some. The data show some 200,000 clones, more than 65% seen once. This specimen consisted of PBMCs, obtained after 12 months of ibrutinib treatment. The receptors were gathered from a human donor with chronic lymphocytic leukemia. Both conserved end residues are part of each CDR3. Fields, in order: D gene, J gene, V gene, clone size, CDR3 protein, CDR3 DNA. D genes are given only for firm matches. Clone size, where shown, is once, few, many, or a class for clones that have expanded.

D: NA; J: TRBJ1-1; V: TRBV7-2; size: NA; CDR3: CASSLRQKNTEAFF; DNA: TGTGCCAGCAGCTTGCGACAGAAGAACACTGAAGCTTTCTTT
D: NA; J: TRBJ2-1; V: TRBV29-1; size: NA; CDR3: CSVEAQNSYNEQFF; DNA: TGCAGCGTTGAAGCGCAGAACTCATACAATGAGCAGTTCTTC
D: NA; J: TRBJ1-3; V: TRBV5-1; size: NA; CDR3: CASSLVQGSGNTIYF; DNA: TGCGCCAGCAGCTTGGTACAGGGCTCTGGAAACACCATATATTTT
D: NA; J: TRBJ2-6; V: TRBV6-5; size: NA; CDR3: CASSGRGTGANVLTF; DNA: TGTGCCAGCAGTGGTCGGGGGACTGGGGCCAACGTCCTGACTTTC
D: TRBD1; J: TRBJ1-1; V: TRBV27; size: NA; CDR3: CASNRDSGGEAFF; DNA: TGTGCCAGCAACCGGGACAGTGGGGGAGAAGCTTTCTTT
D: NA; J: TRBJ1-2; V: TRBV2; size: NA; CDR3: CASSESDSTYGYTF; DNA: TGTGCCAGCAGTGAAAGCGACAGCACCTATGGCTACACCTTC
D: TRBD1; J: TRBJ1-2; V: TRBV9; size: NA; CDR3: CASGDRGAYGYTF; DNA: TGTGCCAGCGGAGACAGGGGGGCCTATGGCTACACCTTC
D: TRBD1; J: TRBJ2-1; V: TRBV2; size: NA; CDR3: CAKGGQGNEQFF; DNA: TGTGCTAAGGGGGGACAGGGAAATGAGCAGTTCTTC
D: NA; J: TRBJ1-5; V: TRBV6-6; size: NA; CDR3: CASSYDTYLEDQPQHF; DNA: TGTGCCAGCAGTTACGATACCTACCTCGAGGATCAGCCCCAGCATTTT
D: NA; J: TRBJ2-7; V: TRBV28; size: NA; CDR3: CASSSGGGGAGQYF; DNA: TGTGCCAGCAGCTCAGGGGGAGGGGGCGCAGGGCAGTACTTC
D: NA; J: TRBJ2-3; V: TRBV9; size: NA; CDR3: CASSVASGYTDTQYF; DNA: TGTGCCAGCAGCGTAGCAAGCGGATACACAGATACGCAGTATTTT
D: TRBD1; J: TRBJ1-5; V: TRBV6-6; size: NA; CDR3: CASSRTGGRNQPQHF; DNA: TGTGCCAGCAGCCGGACAGGGGGCCGGAATCAGCCCCAGCATTTT
D: TRBD1; J: TRBJ2-2; V: TRBV19; size: NA; CDR3: CASRWVRTGGENTGELFF; DNA: TGTGCCAGTAGATGGGTCAGGACAGGGGGCGAGAACACCGGGGAGCTGTTTTTT
D: NA; J: TRBJ1-1; V: TRBV5-1; size: NA; CDR3: CASSRLNGGRTEAFF; DNA: TGCGCCAGCAGCCGTCTTAATGGGGGTAGGACTGAAGCTTTCTTT
D: NA; J: TRBJ2-2; V: TRBV27; size: NA; CDR3: CASSLLPGSGASAGELFF; DNA: TGTGCCAGCAGTTTATTACCGGGTAGCGGAGCGTCGGCCGGGGAGCTGTTTTTT
D: NA; J: TRBJ2-2; V: TRBV7-8; size: NA; CDR3: CASSVELGISGELFF; DNA: TGTGCCAGCAGCGTTGAACTCGGGATCTCCGGGGAGCTGTTTTTT
D: TRBD2; J: TRBJ2-2; V: TRBV6-4; size: NA; CDR3: CASSDSGASGTGELFF; DNA: TGTGCCAGCAGTGACTCTGGGGCTAGCGGCACCGGGGAGCTGTTTTTT
D: NA; J: TRBJ2-1; V: TRBV5-1; size: NA; CDR3: CASSLVGYPSYNEQFF; DNA: TGCGCCAGCAGCTTGGTCGGGTACCCCTCCTACAATGAGCAGTTCTTC
D: NA; J: TRBJ1-1; V: TRBV19; size: NA; CDR3: CASTQGGAMNTEAFF; DNA: TGTGCCAGTACCCAGGGAGGGGCCATGAACACTGAAGCTTTCTTT
D: NA; J: TRBJ2-1; V: TRBV4-1; size: few; CDR3: CASSQGHSVLLNEQFF; DNA: TGCGCCAGCAGCCAAGGTCACAGCGTCCTCCTCAATGAGCAGTTCTTC
D: NA; J: TRBJ1-3; V: TRBV9; size: NA; CDR3: CASSVGQRGPGNTIYF; DNA: TGTGCCAGCAGCGTAGGGCAGAGAGGTCCTGGAAACACCATATATTTT
D: NA; J: TRBJ2-1; V: TRBV25-1; size: NA; CDR3: CASSDSGFWYNEQFF; DNA: TGTGCCAGCAGTGATTCCGGGTTCTGGTACAATGAGCAGTTCTTC
D: NA; J: TRBJ2-3; V: TRBV5-1; size: NA; CDR3: CASSLGPQRLTDTQYF; DNA: TGCGCCAGCAGCCTTGGGCCCCAGCGTCTGACAGATACGCAGTATTTT
D: TRBD1; J: TRBJ1-3; V: TRBV4-2; size: NA; CDR3: CASSQVGRGASGNTIYF; DNA: TGTGCCAGCAGCCAAGTTGGCAGGGGGGCGTCTGGAAACACCATATATTTT
D: NA; J: TRBJ2-7; V: TRBV5-6; size: few; CDR3: CASSLGFGREQYF; DNA: TGTGCCAGCAGCTTGGGGTTCGGCAGGGAGCAGTACTTC
D: NA; J: TRBJ2-6; V: TRBV15; size: NA; CDR3: CATSRARGSGANVLTF; DNA: TGTGCCACCAGCAGAGCCAGGGGATCTGGGGCCAACGTCCTGACTTTC
D: TRBD1; J: TRBJ2-1; V: TRBV7-9; size: NA; CDR3: CASSLAGTGSYNEQFF; DNA: TGTGCCAGCAGCTTAGCCGGGACAGGGTCCTACAATGAGCAGTTCTTC
D: TRBD1; J: TRBJ1-4; V: TRBV5-1; size: NA; CDR3: CASSLPQGTTNEKLFF; DNA: TGCGCCAGCAGCTTGCCACAGGGGACAACTAATGAAAAACTGTTTTTT
D: NA; J: TRBJ1-1; V: TRBV19; size: NA; CDR3: CASSPVIHAEAFF; DNA: TGTGCCAGTAGCCCGGTCATACACGCTGAAGCTTTCTTT
D: NA; J: TRBJ1-4; V: TRBV14; size: NA; CDR3: CASSQRHQGLFF; DNA: TGTGCCAGCAGCCAGCGACACCAGGGGCTGTTTTTT
D: NA; J: TRBJ1-2; V: TRBV28; size: few; CDR3: CASSPPSRATYGYTF; DNA: TGTGCCAGCAGTCCTCCCTCCAGGGCCACCTATGGCTACACCTTC
D: TRBD2; J: TRBJ2-3; V: TRBV4-1; size: NA; CDR3: CASSQAGSGGRTDTQYF; DNA: TGCGCCAGCAGCCAAGCGGGTAGCGGGGGTAGGACAGATACGCAGTATTTT
D: NA; J: TRBJ2-1; V: TRBV5-1; size: NA; CDR3: CASSLVQGEGNEQFF; DNA: TGCGCCAGCAGCTTGGTACAGGGGGAGGGCAATGAGCAGTTCTTC
D: TRBD1; J: TRBJ1-3; V: TRBV6-5; size: NA; CDR3: CASSVGTGAGNTIYF; DNA: TGTGCCAGCAGTGTGGGGACAGGGGCTGGAAACACCATATATTTT
D: NA; J: TRBJ2-2; V: TRBV30; size: NA; CDR3: CAWSGGQNTGELFF; DNA: TGTGCCTGGAGTGGCGGACAGAACACCGGGGAGCTGTTTTTT